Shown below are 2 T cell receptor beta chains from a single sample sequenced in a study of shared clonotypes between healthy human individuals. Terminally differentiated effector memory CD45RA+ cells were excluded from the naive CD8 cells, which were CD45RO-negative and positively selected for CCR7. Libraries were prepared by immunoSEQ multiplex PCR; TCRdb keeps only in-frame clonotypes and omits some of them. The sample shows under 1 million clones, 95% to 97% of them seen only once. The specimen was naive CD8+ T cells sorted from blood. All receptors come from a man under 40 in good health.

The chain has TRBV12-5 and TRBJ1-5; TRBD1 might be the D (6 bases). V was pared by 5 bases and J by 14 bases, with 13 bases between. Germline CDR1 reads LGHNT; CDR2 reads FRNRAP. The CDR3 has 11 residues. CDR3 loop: CASGPGQSKHF. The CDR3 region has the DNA TGTGCTAGTGGTCCCGGACAGTCAAAGCATTTT.

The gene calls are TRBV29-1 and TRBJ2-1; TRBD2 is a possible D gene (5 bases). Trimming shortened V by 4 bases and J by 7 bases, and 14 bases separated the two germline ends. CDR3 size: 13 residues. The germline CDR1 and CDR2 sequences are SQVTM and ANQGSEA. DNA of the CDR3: TGCAGCGTTGTTTTGTGGGAGCTGAATGAGCAGTTCTTC. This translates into CSVVLWELNEQFF.